This T cell receptor beta chain was retrieved from a study of blood T cell repertoires in COVID-19. The germline V gene encodes CDR1 MNHNS and CDR2 SASEGT. This CDR3 has 16 amino acids. V lost 4 bases, J lost 2 bases, and 10 bases stayed unmatched. Clones were sequenced by immunoSEQ multiplex PCR, and TCRdb holds only the in-frame ones, with some missing. The table records roughly 250,000 clones, 87% of them present only once. The receptor was derived from a woman aged 25 to 39 with acute COVID-19. Material: PBMCs or T cells enriched from blood (not recorded which). The chain links TRBV6-1 to TRBJ2-5, with TRBD2 identical over 7 bases. The CDR3 sequence: CASSGLVDGGQETQYF. CDR3 nucleotide sequence: TGTGCCAGCAGTGGCCTAGTCGACGGGGGGCAAGAGACCCAGTACTTC.